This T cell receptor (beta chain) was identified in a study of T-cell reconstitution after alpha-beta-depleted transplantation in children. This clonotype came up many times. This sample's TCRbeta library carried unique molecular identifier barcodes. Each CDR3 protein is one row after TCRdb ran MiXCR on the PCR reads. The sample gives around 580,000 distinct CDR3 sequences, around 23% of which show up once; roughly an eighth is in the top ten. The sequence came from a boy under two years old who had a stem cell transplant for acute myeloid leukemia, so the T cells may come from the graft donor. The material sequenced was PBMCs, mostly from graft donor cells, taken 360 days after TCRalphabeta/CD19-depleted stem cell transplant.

In nucleotides, the CDR3 is TGCAGCGTTGATGAGGCAAGGGAGACCCAGTACTTC. Translating it yields CSVDEARETQYF. The J gene is TRBJ2-5, the V gene TRBV29-1; D ambiguous. Germline V gives CDR1 SQVTM, CDR2 ANQGSEA. The ends were cut back, 3 bases at V and 5 bases at J, with 10 bases in the middle. This CDR3 has 12 amino acids.